Listed below are T cell receptor beta chains from one sample, sequenced in a study of T cell repertoires in cytomegalovirus infection. These TCRs are of unknown antigen specificity. Each CDR3 protein is one row after TCRdb ran MiXCR on the reads. The sample has over 250,000 distinct CDR3 sequences; approximately 22% are singletons. The sequences come from cultured PBMCs, collected from culture after CMV antigen stimulation. The receptor source for this set is a human donor in good health (CMV status not recorded). Some clones in this sample may be carry-over from other donors' samples. Each CDR3 is given with its conserved first and last residue. The D gene is left open where the match is weak. Expanded clones are given a class, and other clones once, few, many or no size at all.

>TRBV20-1|.|.|TRBJ2-1
TGCAGTGCTAAGCTAGCGATTACCTACAATGAGCAGTTCTTC
CSAKLAITYNEQFF
>TRBV6-5|TRBD1|few|TRBJ1-5
TGTGCCAGCAGTAACAGGGGCGATGGCAATCAGCCCCAGCATTTT
CASSNRGDGNQPQHF
>TRBV19|TRBD1|.|TRBJ2-7
TGTGCCAGCCAGAGTACAGGGGCCGGGGAGCAGTACTTC
CASQSTGAGEQYF
>TRBV14|.|.|TRBJ2-5
TGTGCCAGCAGCCCAGAGTGGGGCCGCGAAGAGACCCAGTACTTC
CASSPEWGREETQYF
>TRBV6-8|TRBD1|.|TRBJ1-2
TGTGCCAGCAGTTATCAGATGGGACAGGGCTTGTCCCCCTATGGCTACACCTTC
CASSYQMGQGLSPYGYTF
>TRBV7-6|TRBD1|many|TRBJ1-5
TGTGCCAGCATTGTCCGAGGGGGCGATCAGCCCCAGCATTTT
CASIVRGGDQPQHF
>TRBV20-1|TRBD2|few|TRBJ2-2
TGCAGTTCAAAGCGGGAGGGTACCGGGGAGCTGTTTTTT
CSSKREGTGELFF
>TRBV11-2|.|few|TRBJ2-5
TGTGCCAGCAGCTCCGGACAGATCGGGGAGACCCAGTACTTC
CASSSGQIGETQYF
>TRBV19|.|once|TRBJ1-2
TGTGCCAGTAGTATCGCAGGGCTCTATGGCTACACCTTC
CASSIAGLYGYTF
>TRBV20-1|TRBD1|few|TRBJ1-6
TGCAGTGCTAGAGATTGGAAGGACAGGGGCGATTCACCCCTCCACTTT
CSARDWKDRGDSPLHF
>TRBV27|TRBD2|.|TRBJ2-1
TGTGCCAGCCGGGACTACAGCAATGAGCAGTTCTTC
CASRDYSNEQFF
>TRBV24-1|.|.|TRBJ1-5
TGTGCCACCAGTGTGGGAGCTGGGAATCAGCCCCAGCATTTT
CATSVGAGNQPQHF
>TRBV7-8|.|few|TRBJ2-7
TGTGCCAGCAGCTTAGCGTTCGCCGCCTCCTACGAGCAGTACTTC
CASSLAFAASYEQYF
>TRBV6-5|.|few|TRBJ2-7
TGTGCCAGCAGTGTTCGAGCAGGTCGATCCTACGAGCAGTACTTC
CASSVRAGRSYEQYF
>TRBV10-3|.|once|TRBJ2-3
TGTGCCATCAGTGAAAGTGAGATAGATACGCAGTATTTT
CAISESEIDTQYF
>TRBV7-2|.|many|TRBJ2-3
TGTGCCAGCAGCTTAATCGTCCTAGCTACGCAGTATTTT
CASSLIVLATQYF
>TRBV6-4|TRBD2|few|TRBJ2-2
TGTGCCAGCAGAGGACTAGCGGACACCGGGGAGCTGTTTTTT
CASRGLADTGELFF
>TRBV11-2|TRBD1|many|TRBJ2-3
TGTGCCAGCAGGGCTAAAACAGGGGTGCCAGATACGCAGTATTTT
CASRAKTGVPDTQYF
>TRBV10-3|TRBD1|few|TRBJ2-7
TGTGCCATCAGTGAAGCAGGACAGGGGGCTTACGAGCAGTACTTC
CAISEAGQGAYEQYF
>TRBV7-2|.|many|TRBJ2-5
TGTGCCAGCAGCCGAACACCCCAAGAGACCCAGTACTTC
CASSRTPQETQYF